A few counts support the clone carrying this TCR beta chain. The data are from a study of T-cell memory formation after mild COVID-19. TCRdb analysed the 5' RACE reads with MiXCR anew, one entry per CDR3 protein. The sample lists about half a million distinct CDR3 sequences, 18% seen once, with roughly an eighth in the top ten. CDR3 size: 13 residues. V dropped 1 base and J dropped 5 bases, with 8 bases sitting between them. The germline CDR1 and CDR2 sequences are SGHDN and FVKESK. The source of this sequence is an adult woman who had mild COVID-19 (a few samples of this study predate the infection). Cell type and time point are not known. The rearrangement links TRBV14 to TRBJ1-2, with D hard to call. Sequencing was performed on PBMCs or a T cell subset sorted from them (not recorded which). The CDR3 loop reads CASSQGGWYGYTF. The CDR3 coding sequence is TGTGCCAGCAGCCAAGGGGGATGGTATGGCTACACCTTC.